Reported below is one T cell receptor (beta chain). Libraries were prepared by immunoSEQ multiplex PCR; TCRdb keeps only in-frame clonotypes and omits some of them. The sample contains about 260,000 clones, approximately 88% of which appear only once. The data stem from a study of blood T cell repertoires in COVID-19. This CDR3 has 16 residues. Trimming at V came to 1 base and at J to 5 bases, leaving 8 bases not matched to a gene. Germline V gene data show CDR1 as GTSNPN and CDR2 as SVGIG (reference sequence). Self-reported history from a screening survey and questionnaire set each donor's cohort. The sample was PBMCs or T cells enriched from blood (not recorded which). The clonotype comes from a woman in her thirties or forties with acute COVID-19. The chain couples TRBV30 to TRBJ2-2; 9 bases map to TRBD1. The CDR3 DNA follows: TGTGCCTGGAGTGGCTCGTGGACAGGGGTGACCGGGGAGCTGTTTTTT. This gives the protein CAWSGSWTGVTGELFF. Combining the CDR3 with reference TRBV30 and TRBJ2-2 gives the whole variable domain SQTIHQWPATLVQPVGSPLSLECTVEGTSNPNLYWYRQAAGRGLQLLFYSVGIGQISSEVPQNLSASRPQDRQFILSSKKLLLSDSGFYLCAWSGSWTGVTGELFFGEGSRLTVL.